This T cell receptor (beta chain) was profiled in a study of T-cell reconstitution after alpha-beta-depleted transplantation in children (dated by TCRdb to the mid-2010s). For context, the study as a whole: The study quantitatively tracked T-cell immune reconstitution after TCRalphabeta/CD19-depleted allogeneic hematopoietic cell transplantation in children using TCR repertoire profiling. Broader findings and caveats from the paper: In some patients, high TCRbeta diversity at day 60 was attributed to recipient T cells and intrathymic progenitors that had survived conditioning. The frequencies of hyperexpanded clones fell over the following months, and after one year, T-cell counts and TCRbeta diversity were mostly attributed to newly produced T cells. The apparently early alphabetaT-cell count recovery about two months after transplant was reportedly dependent on only several hundred rapidly expanded clones derived from non-depleted graft cells.

The library came from PCR. Reads for this sample came from an Illumina HiSeq 2500. TCR library preparation used molecular barcoding, with unique molecular identifiers applied to normalize quantification of the TCRbeta repertoire. The raw public reads went through TCRdb reprocessing: fastp at Q25, MiXCR clone calling, in-frame beta chains kept. When rows share a CDR3 protein, they turn into one entry using the most common DNA and genes. This sample has 6,400 or so distinct CDR3 sequences in its table, and 16% of those were observed once. Roughly 15% of the sample goes to the ten largest clones. What the treatment or condition label conveys for this sample: allogeneic hematopoietic cell transplantation with graft depleted of TCRalphabeta T cells and CD19 B cells. The transplant recipients were children given TCRalphabeta/CD19-depleted allogeneic hematopoietic cell grafts. This clonotype is regarded as medium-sized (0.01 to 0.1%). What antigen it recognizes has not been identified. Per-base quality was not reported, and no clone a single base away is much larger than it.

The CDR3 covers 16 residues, taking in both the cysteine and the phenylalanine. Here the CDR3 DNA is all that survives: 48 bases in frame from base 1. The V and J ends are trimmed by 0 bases and 3 bases, leaving 14 bases between them. For CDR1 and CDR2, the germline V gene lists LGHNA and YNFKEQ. The clonotype comes from a boy under 10 years old with acute lymphoblastic leukemia, due to receive a stem cell transplant. The source material was PBMCs, sampled before TCRalphabeta/CD19-depleted stem cell transplant. The chain joins TRBV4-2 to TRBJ1-2; the D gene is possibly TRBD1, with 6 bases matching. The CDR3 is CASSQDRQEVHYGYTF. The DNA sequence is TGTGCCAGCAGCCAAGATAGACAGGAAGTTCACTATGGCTACACCTTC.